Following are 2 T cell receptor beta chains from one sample sequenced in a study of OX40 agonist ivuxolimab in advanced cancers. Some clones are missing from TCRdb's copy, which holds only in-frame ones; the method was immunoSEQ multiplex PCR. Of almost 45,000 clones listed, roughly 90% are singletons. This material consisted of CD4+ or CD8+ T cells sorted from blood, taken in a trial of the OX40 agonist ivuxolimab. Receptors originate from an adult with an advanced solid tumor such as melanoma, head and neck, liver or kidney cancer.

The chain couples TRBV28 to TRBJ2-1; D unclear. CDR1 is MDHEN and CDR2 is SYDVKM in the germline V gene. Trimming left V 8 bases short and J 0 bases short, with 11 bases between. CDR3 length: 14 residues. Written as DNA, the CDR3 is TGTGCCAGCGCAGAGTTAAGCTCCTACAATGAGCAGTTCTTC. Protein sequence: CASAELSSYNEQFF.

The rearrangement links TRBV11-2 to TRBJ1-1; TRBD1 is a possible D gene (6 bases). The CDR3 extends over 17 amino acids. The germline V gene encodes CDR1 SGHAT and CDR2 FQNNGV. Deletions cut 5 bases from V and 0 bases from J, with 19 bases between. CDR3 coding DNA: TGTGCCAGCAGCGGAGGGGGGCGTCAATTTATGAACACTGAAGCTTTCTTT. Translating it yields CASSGGGRQFMNTEAFF.